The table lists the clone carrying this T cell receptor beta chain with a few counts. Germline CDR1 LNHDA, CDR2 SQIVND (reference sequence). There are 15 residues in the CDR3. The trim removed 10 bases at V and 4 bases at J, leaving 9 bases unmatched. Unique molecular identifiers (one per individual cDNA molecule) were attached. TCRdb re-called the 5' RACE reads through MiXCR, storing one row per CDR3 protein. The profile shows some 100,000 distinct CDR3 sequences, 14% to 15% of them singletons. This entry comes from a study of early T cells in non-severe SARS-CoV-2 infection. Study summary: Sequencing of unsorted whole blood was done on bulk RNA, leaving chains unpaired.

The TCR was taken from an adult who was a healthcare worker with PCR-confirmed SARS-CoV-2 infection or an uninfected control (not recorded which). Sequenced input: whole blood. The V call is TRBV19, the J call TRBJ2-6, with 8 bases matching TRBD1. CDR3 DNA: TGTGCCACCAAAGACAGGGGATCCGGGGCCAACGTCCTGACTTTC. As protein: CATKDRGSGANVLTF.